This TCR beta chain was retrieved from a study of vaccination and CD4 T cells after COVID-19. Looking at the study overall: Nasal swab PCR detected SARS-CoV-2 in convalescent patients; about 10 had mild disease, one severe.

A word on this clonotype: Its antigen is undetermined.

Cultured CD4+ T cells had their DNA profiled by the Oncomine TCR Beta short-read assay. TCRdb independently ran MiXCR on the PCR reads; one entry per CDR3 protein. Altogether about 16,000 distinct CDR3 sequences are present, roughly 45% being singletons, with the ten largest covering around 4%. Treatment denoted: roughly nine-day PBMC culture with coronavirus spike peptide pools or control peptides (ViraFEST assay). Trimming cost V 3 bases and J 3 bases, with 9 bases left between them. The CDR3 runs to 13 residues. This chain connects TRBV12-3 or TRBV12-4 to TRBJ2-7, with D possibly matching TRBD2 (6 bases). The TCR sequence derives from a human donor who had recovered from COVID-19. The sequenced material came from CD4+ T cells from blood, cultured in vitro. CDR3 sequence reads: CASSLVGSYEQYF. CDR3 DNA sequence: TGTGCCAGCAGTTTGGTCGGGAGCTACGAGCAGTACTTC.